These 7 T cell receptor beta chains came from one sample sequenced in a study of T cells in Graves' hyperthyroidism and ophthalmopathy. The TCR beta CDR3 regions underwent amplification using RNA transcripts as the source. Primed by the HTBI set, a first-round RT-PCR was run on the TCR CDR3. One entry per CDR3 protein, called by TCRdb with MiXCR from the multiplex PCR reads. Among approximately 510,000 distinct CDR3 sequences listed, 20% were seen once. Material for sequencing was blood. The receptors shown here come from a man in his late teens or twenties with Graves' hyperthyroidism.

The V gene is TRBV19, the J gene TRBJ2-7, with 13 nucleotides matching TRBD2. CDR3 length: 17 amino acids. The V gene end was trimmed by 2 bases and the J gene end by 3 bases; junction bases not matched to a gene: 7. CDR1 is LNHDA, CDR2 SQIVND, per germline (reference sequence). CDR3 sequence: CASSIFAGTSGVYEQYF. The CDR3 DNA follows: TGTGCCAGTAGTATATTTGCCGGGACTAGCGGGGTCTACGAGCAGTACTTC.

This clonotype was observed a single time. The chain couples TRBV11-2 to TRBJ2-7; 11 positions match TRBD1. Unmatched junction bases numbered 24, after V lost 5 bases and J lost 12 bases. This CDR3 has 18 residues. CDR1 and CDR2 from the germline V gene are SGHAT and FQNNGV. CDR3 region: CASSPILRIGTGGTSMYF. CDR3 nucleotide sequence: TGTGCCAGCAGCCCTATTCTCCGTATAGGGACAGGGGGGACCTCCATGTACTTC.

The DNA for the CDR3 is TGCACTCCCCCACCGGCCTACCAAGAGACCCAGTACTTC. Encoded protein: CTPPPAYQETQYF. V usage is TRBV20-1 and J usage is TRBJ2-5, with D hard to call. Germline values: CDR1 DFQATT, CDR2 SNEGSKA (reference sequence). CDR3 length: 13 amino acids.

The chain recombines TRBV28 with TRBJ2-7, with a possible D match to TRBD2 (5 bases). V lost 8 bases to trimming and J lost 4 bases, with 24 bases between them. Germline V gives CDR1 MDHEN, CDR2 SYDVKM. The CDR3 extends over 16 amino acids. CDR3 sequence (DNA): TGTGCCAGCCCCCCTCCGGGAATCCCTTCGACGTACGAGCAGTACTTC. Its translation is CASPPPGIPSTYEQYF.

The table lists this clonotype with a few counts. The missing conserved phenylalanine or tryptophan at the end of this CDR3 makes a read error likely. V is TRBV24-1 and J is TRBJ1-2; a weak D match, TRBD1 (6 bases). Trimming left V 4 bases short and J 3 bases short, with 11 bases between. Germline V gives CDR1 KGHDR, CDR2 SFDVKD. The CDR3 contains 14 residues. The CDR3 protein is CATSEQGKDYGYTL. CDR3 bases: TGTGCCACCAGTGAGCAGGGGAAGGACTATGGCTACACCCTC.

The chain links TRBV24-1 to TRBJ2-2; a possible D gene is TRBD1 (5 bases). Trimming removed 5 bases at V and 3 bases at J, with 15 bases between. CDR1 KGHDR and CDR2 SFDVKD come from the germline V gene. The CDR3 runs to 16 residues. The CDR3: CATSGLRQRDTGELFF. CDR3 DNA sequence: TGTGCCACCAGTGGACTCCGACAGAGAGACACCGGGGAGCTGTTTTTT.

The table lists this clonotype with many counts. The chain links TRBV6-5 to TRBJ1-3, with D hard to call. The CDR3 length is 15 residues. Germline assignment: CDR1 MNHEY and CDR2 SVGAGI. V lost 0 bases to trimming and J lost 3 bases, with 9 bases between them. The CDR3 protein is CASSYSKGGGNTIYF. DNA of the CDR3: TGTGCCAGCAGTTACTCGAAAGGAGGTGGAAACACCATATATTTT.